These 5 T cell receptor beta chains share one sample of origin, sequenced in a study of shared clonotypes between healthy human individuals. The data were produced by immunoSEQ multiplex PCR, yet TCRdb's version contains in-frame clones alone and is incomplete. The data show approximately 1.1 million clones, with about 80% seen just once and about 0.52% held by the top ten. Material for sequencing was memory CD4+ T cells from PBMCs. Subset reported: CD45RA-negative fraction. The receptors were gathered from a man aged 18 to 29 in good health. Some clones in this sample may be carry-over from other donors' samples.

This clone has a single count. V and J are TRBV5-1 and TRBJ2-5; D uncertain. The end of the DNA fits TRBJ2-7 better, so the J call may be wrong. The germline V gene has CDR1 SGHRS and CDR2 YFSETQ. The CDR3 is 12 residues long. CDR3 amino acids: CASSLETYEQYF. The CDR3 DNA reads as TGCGCCAGCAGCTTGGAAACCTACGAGCAGTACTTC.

This clone was recorded only once. The same CDR3 also results from other DNA sequences found in this sample. V gene TRBV20-1 combines with J gene TRBJ2-5; no clear D gene. Germline assignment: CDR1 DFQATT and CDR2 SNEGSKA (reference sequence). V lost 5 bases and J lost 5, with 6 bases in between. The CDR3 covers 10 residues. CDR3 DNA: TGCAGTGCTGCGCCGGAGACCCAGTACTTC. As protein: CSAAPETQYF.

With regard to this clone: The sample contains more than one DNA sequence encoding this CDR3. The chain carries TRBV29-1 and TRBJ2-7; D gene uncertain. Germline CDR1 reads SQVTM; CDR2 reads ANQGSEA. The ends were cut back, 3 bases at V and 1 base at J, with 7 bases in the middle. The CDR3 has 12 amino acids. CDR3 DNA sequence: TGCAGCGTTGAGTCCGGGTCCTACGAGCAGTACTTC. It translates to CSVESGSYEQYF.

The rearrangement joins TRBV7-2 to TRBJ2-5; D could derive from TRBD1 or TRBD2 (7 bases each). The CDR3 sequence is 16 residues long. Germline loops: CDR1 SGHTA, CDR2 FQGNSA. V was trimmed by 3 bases and J by 2 bases, leaving 16 bases between them. The CDR3, as DNA: TGTGCCAGCAGCTTCCAGGGGGGGACAGATCAAGAGACCCAGTACTTC. As protein: CASSFQGGTDQETQYF.

V usage is TRBV12-5 and J usage is TRBJ2-1, with D perhaps matching TRBD1 or TRBD2 (6 bases each). This CDR3 has 16 amino acids. V was trimmed by 5 bases and J by 0 bases, leaving 14 bases between them. CDR1 LGHNT and CDR2 FRNRAP come from the germline V gene. This CDR3 is CASGPHGGSSYNEQFF. The CDR3 DNA follows: TGTGCTAGTGGTCCCCACGGGGGCAGCTCCTACAATGAGCAGTTCTTC.